Below, 3 T cell receptor beta chains from the same sample are listed, as sequenced in a study of PD-L1 blockade in urothelial cancer. Sequencing was performed with immunoSEQ multiplex PCR; in TCRdb, only in-frame clones are kept and a portion is missing. The repertoire holds 70,000 or so clones, 84% seen once, with roughly 4.8% in the top ten. Sequenced here: PBMCs, sampled around atezolizumab (anti-PD-L1) treatment. Receptors originate from a man aged 65 to 79 with urothelial cancer.

The chain has TRBV6-1 and TRBJ2-2; TRBD1 agrees at 7 bases. This CDR3 spans 14 amino acids. The trim removed 8 bases at V and 0 bases at J, leaving 3 bases unmatched. Germline lookup yields CDR1 MNHNS and CDR2 SASEGT. The chain's CDR3 is CASPGTANTGELFF. The CDR3 DNA reads TGTGCCAGCCCCGGGACAGCGAACACCGGGGAGCTGTTTTTT.

The chain couples TRBV5-1 to TRBJ2-1; 13 bases are a match to TRBD2. The CDR3 extends over 17 amino acids. In germline, CDR1 is SGHRS, CDR2 YFSETQ. The trim removed 4 bases at V and 5 bases at J, leaving 9 bases unmatched. The CDR3 reads CASSQGLAGPRNNEQFF. CDR3 nucleotides: TGCGCCAGCAGCCAGGGACTAGCGGGGCCCCGGAACAATGAGCAGTTCTTC.

V and J are TRBV28 and TRBJ1-5; possible D gene TRBD1, 6 bases. Germline CDR1 MDHEN, CDR2 SYDVKM. The V end was cut by 2 bases, the J end by 6 bases, with 20 bases between. The CDR3 is 17 amino acids. The CDR3 here is CASSLPVAGAGGQPQHF. DNA for the CDR3: TGTGCCAGCAGTTTACCCGTTGCGGGGGCGGGGGGTCAGCCCCAGCATTTT.